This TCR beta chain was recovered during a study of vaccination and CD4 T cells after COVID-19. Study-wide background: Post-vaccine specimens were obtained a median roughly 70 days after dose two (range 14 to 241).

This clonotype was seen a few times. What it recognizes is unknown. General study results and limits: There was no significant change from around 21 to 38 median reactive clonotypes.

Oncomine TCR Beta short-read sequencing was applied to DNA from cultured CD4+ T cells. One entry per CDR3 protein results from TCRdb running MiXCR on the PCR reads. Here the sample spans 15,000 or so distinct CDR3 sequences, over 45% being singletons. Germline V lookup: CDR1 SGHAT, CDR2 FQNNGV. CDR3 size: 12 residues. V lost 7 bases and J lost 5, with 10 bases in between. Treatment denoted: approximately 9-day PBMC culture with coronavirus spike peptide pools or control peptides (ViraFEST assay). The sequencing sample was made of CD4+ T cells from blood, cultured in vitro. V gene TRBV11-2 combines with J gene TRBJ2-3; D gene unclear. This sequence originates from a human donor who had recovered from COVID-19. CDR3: CASTLSRDTQYF. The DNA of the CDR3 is TGTGCCAGCACCCTATCCCGAGATACGCAGTATTTT.